The 25 T cell receptor beta chains below all came from one sample that was sequenced in a study of T cell repertoires in cytomegalovirus infection. Each CDR3 protein gets one entry after TCRdb re-called the reads with MiXCR. Of almost 300,000 distinct CDR3 sequences listed, around 10% are singletons. The material sequenced was PBMCs. These receptor sequences come from a human donor in good health (CMV status not recorded). Some clones in this sample may be carry-over from other donors' samples.

This clonotype was seen a handful of times. The V call is TRBV4-1, the J call TRBJ1-1; 9 bases are a match to TRBD1. CDR1 and CDR2 from the germline V gene are MGHRA and YSYEKL. The J segment lost 11 bases and the V segment lost 1 base, leaving 5 bases of the junction unmatched. The CDR3 has 13 amino acids. CDR3 DNA: TGCGCCAGCAGCCAAGCTGGACAGGGGTCGGCTTTCTTT. It encodes CASSQAGQGSAFF.

The sample holds many counts of this clonotype. The V call is TRBV6-1, the J call TRBJ1-2, with 7 bases that match TRBD1. The germline V gene encodes CDR1 MNHNS and CDR2 SASEGT. The junction had 8 bases not matched to a gene; V was cut back by 5 bases and J by 8 bases. The CDR3 loop spans 13 amino acids. The CDR3 coding sequence is TGTGCCAGCAGTCTACAGGGGCCGGCCGGCTACACCTTC. This sequence encodes CASSLQGPAGYTF.

This clonotype was observed at least ten times. The J gene is TRBJ2-5, the V gene TRBV2, with 10 bases lining up with TRBD1. Looked up from germline, CDR1 is SNHLY and CDR2 is FYNNEI. This CDR3 has 15 residues. Losses at the gene ends were 6 bases for V and 7 bases for J; bases not matched to a gene: 11. The CDR3 sequence is CASRGTGAPGGTQYF. Written as DNA, the CDR3 is TGTGCCAGCAGGGGGACAGGGGCACCCGGAGGGACCCAGTACTTC.

Regarding this clonotype: One end of the junction fails to match germline, which may point to a read error. The rearrangement links TRBV7-9 to TRBJ2-1; TRBD2 is a possible D gene (7 bases). This CDR3 contains 15 residues. The germline gives CDR1 SEHNR, CDR2 FQNEAQ (reference sequence). CDR3 nucleotide sequence: TGTGCCAGCAGATTAGGGAGGGGGGTCTACAATGAGCAGTTCTTC. Translating it yields CASRLGRGVYNEQFF.

The gene calls are TRBV29-1 and TRBJ2-7; weak D call: TRBD2 (6 bases). Germline V gives CDR1 SQVTM, CDR2 ANQGSEA. Between the trimmed V and J ends, which lost 4 bases and 5 bases, there was a span of 12 bases. CDR3 length: 12 amino acids. CDR3 region: CSVGTGGNEQYF. CDR3 coding DNA: TGCAGCGTTGGGACTGGCGGGAACGAGCAGTACTTC.

This clonotype was detected many times. The chain links TRBV20-1 to TRBJ2-3; TRBD2 matches at 12 bases. The CDR3 covers 16 residues. CDR1 and CDR2 from the germline V gene are DFQATT and SNEGSKA (reference sequence). Trimming removed 3 bases from V and 4 bases from J; junction bases left unmatched: 8. CDR3 nucleotide sequence: TGCAGTGCTAGTTTGGCTAGCGGGGGGGCTGCAGATACGCAGTATTTT. Its protein product is CSASLASGGAADTQYF.

The sample holds many counts of this clonotype. This chain links TRBV6-2 or TRBV6-3 with TRBJ1-5; D remains unclear. Germline CDR1 and CDR2: MNHEY and SVGEGT. The CDR3 is made up of 15 amino acids. Trimming removed 5 bases at V and 9 bases at J, with 20 bases between. This chain's CDR3 is CASSTGDPTAWPQHF. As DNA, the CDR3 is TGTGCCAGCAGTACGGGCGATCCGACGGCCTGGCCCCAGCATTTT.

The rearrangement joins TRBV20-1 to TRBJ1-5; TRBD1 matches 10 bases. The V gene end was trimmed by 0 bases and the J gene end by 0 bases; junction bases not matched to a gene: 11. This CDR3 contains 19 residues. In germline, CDR1 is DFQATT, CDR2 SNEGSKA (reference sequence). CDR3: CSARDIQGQGIYSNQPQHF. The CDR3 DNA reads TGCAGTGCTAGAGATATCCAGGGACAGGGGATCTATAGCAATCAGCCCCAGCATTTT.

This clonotype was detected many times. This chain uses TRBV10-3 with TRBJ1-1; 7 nucleotides match TRBD1. CDR3 length: 17 residues. Germline CDR1 reads ENHRY; CDR2 reads SYGVKD. V was clipped by 8 bases and J by 3 bases; unmatched bases: 18. CDR3 in DNA: TGTGCCATCTCCCTAAACCGACAGGGTAGTAGTGACACTGAAGCTTTCTTT. Amino acids: CAISLNRQGSSDTEAFF.

This clonotype has at least ten counts. The chain couples TRBV5-1 to TRBJ1-4, with TRBD1 matching over 8 bases. Per germline, CDR1 SGHRS and CDR2 YFSETQ. The CDR3 runs to 14 residues. V was clipped by 4 bases and J by 7 bases; unmatched bases: 6. DNA for the CDR3: TGCGCCAGCAGCGGCGACAGGGGACTTGAAAAACTGTTTTTT. Its translation: CASSGDRGLEKLFF.

The sample holds a few counts of this clonotype. This sequence joins TRBV19 and TRBJ1-2, with 7 bases aligning to TRBD1. CDR1 is LNHDA, CDR2 SQIVND, per germline (reference sequence). The CDR3 contains 14 residues. Germline trimming cut 4 bases from V and 4 bases from J; bases unmatched to any gene: 6. The DNA of the CDR3 is TGTGCCAGTAGTACTCAACAGGGGTCCTATGGCTACACCTTC. Translation: CASSTQQGSYGYTF.

This clonotype was seen many times. The chain couples TRBV29-1 to TRBJ2-2; no clear D gene. The germline V gene encodes CDR1 SQVTM and CDR2 ANQGSEA. Trimming took 4 bases from V and 4 from J, leaving 4 bases between them. The CDR3 spans 11 residues. As DNA, the CDR3 is TGCAGCGTTGGCAGCACCGGGGAGCTGTTTTTT. Its translation: CSVGSTGELFF.

V usage is TRBV27 and J usage is TRBJ2-1; TRBD2 matches at 7 bases. The CDR3 runs 14 residues. The junction had 6 bases not matched to a gene; V was cut back by 4 bases and J by 6 bases. Per the germline V gene, CDR1 is MNHEY and CDR2 is SMNVEV (reference sequence). The CDR3 coding sequence is TGTGCCAGCAGTTATTCGGGGGGAAGCAATGAGCAGTTCTTC. Protein sequence: CASSYSGGSNEQFF.

V usage is TRBV12-3 or TRBV12-4 and J usage is TRBJ2-5; TRBD2 is a possible D gene (5 bases). The CDR3 runs 15 residues. V shed 6 bases and J shed 4 bases, with 18 bases lying between them. The CDR3 nucleotides read TGTGCCAGCAGCCAGATCCGGGGAAGCGGAGAGACCCAGTACTTC. Translating gives CASSQIRGSGETQYF.

The chain employs TRBV6-2 or TRBV6-3 and TRBJ2-3, with TRBD2 identical over 7 bases. The CDR3 has 16 residues. CDR1 and CDR2 from the germline V gene are MNHEY and SVGEGT. The J segment lost 0 bases and the V segment lost 8 bases, leaving 11 bases of the junction unmatched. DNA of the CDR3: TGTGCCAGCGCGGGGGACGAGACGACTAGCACAGATACGCAGTATTTT. This translates into CASAGDETTSTDTQYF.

This clonotype was observed at least ten times. The chain joins TRBV20-1 to TRBJ1-2, with 7 bases lining up with TRBD1. After removal of 3 bases from V and 6 bases from J, the junction contained 7 bases not matched to a gene. Germline CDR1 and CDR2: DFQATT and SNEGSKA (reference sequence). CDR3 length: 13 amino acids. The CDR3 spells CSASSPGGDGYTF. DNA for the CDR3: TGCAGTGCTAGCTCGCCAGGGGGTGATGGCTACACCTTC.

This chain uses TRBV11-3 with TRBJ1-1; D remains unclear. Germline V gene lookup returns CDR1 SGHNT and CDR2 YENEEA. Trimming cost V 6 bases and J 11 bases, with 16 bases left between them. This CDR3 spans 12 amino acids. The CDR3 region has the DNA TGTGCCAGCAGTCGGTCAGGAGCCAATGCTTTCTTT. Translation: CASSRSGANAFF.

This clonotype was seen only a few times. The V call is TRBV20-1, the J call TRBJ2-1, with 9 bases identical to TRBD2. Germline loops: CDR1 DFQATT, CDR2 SNEGSKA (reference sequence). CDR3 length: 15 residues. Unmatched junction bases numbered 13, after V lost 6 bases and J lost 7 bases. CDR3 sequence (DNA): TGCAGTGCGGTCCCCGGGACTAGCAGGGAGAATGAGCAGTTCTTC. It translates to CSAVPGTSRENEQFF.

The sample holds many counts of this clonotype. The chain carries TRBV6-1 and TRBJ1-1; 7 bases are shared with TRBD1. The CDR3 extends over 14 amino acids. Germline lookup yields CDR1 MNHNS and CDR2 SASEGT. J was trimmed by 0 bases and V by 6 bases; bases with no gene match: 4. The CDR3 is CASSYRGMNTEAFF. In DNA, the CDR3 is TGTGCCAGCAGCTACAGGGGCATGAACACTGAAGCTTTCTTT.

This clonotype was detected ten times or more. This chain joins TRBV28 and TRBJ2-4, with D uncertain. Trimming took 10 bases from V and 6 from J, leaving 16 bases between them. Per the germline V gene, CDR1 is MDHEN and CDR2 is SYDVKM. CDR3 length equals 13 residues. This chain's CDR3 is CATYRQAVNIQYF. The CDR3 DNA is TGTGCCACCTACCGGCAGGCTGTAAACATTCAGTACTTC. The full variable domain, rest sourced from reference TRBV28 and TRBJ2-4, is DVKVTQSSRYLVKRTGEKVFLECVQDMDHENMFWYRQDPGLGLRLIYFSYDVKMKEKGDIPEGYSVSREKKERFSLILESASTNQTSMYLCATYRQAVNIQYFGAGTRLSVL.

This clonotype was seen at least ten times. This rearrangement joins TRBV29-1 to TRBJ2-1; 9 bases align to TRBD2. Per the germline V gene, CDR1 is SQVTM and CDR2 is ANQGSEA. V shed 6 bases, J shed 8 bases, and the junction held 14 bases outside the gene matches. This CDR3 is 15 amino acids long. The CDR3 here is CSVETGSGGWDEQFF. CDR3 DNA sequence: TGCAGCGTAGAAACCGGTAGCGGGGGATGGGATGAGCAGTTCTTC.

This clonotype was detected many times. This chain uses TRBV4-2 with TRBJ1-4, with a weak D call TRBD1 (6 bases). The germline V gene encodes CDR1 LGHNA and CDR2 YNFKEQ. The CDR3 consists of 15 residues. V dropped 2 bases and J dropped 7 bases, with 14 bases sitting between them. The CDR3, as DNA: TGTGCCAGCAGCCAACCCACAGGGACGGGTGAAAAACTGTTTTTT. Its translation is CASSQPTGTGEKLFF.

V usage is TRBV6-2 or TRBV6-3 and J usage is TRBJ2-7; D remains unclear. With 3 bases removed from V and 3 bases from J, the gap between germline ends came to 3 bases. The germline CDR1 and CDR2 sequences are MNHEY and SVGEGT. The CDR3 has 11 residues. The CDR3 protein is CASSYYYEQYV. The CDR3 DNA is TGTGCCAGCAGTTATTACTACGAGCAGTACGTC.

This chain joins TRBV29-1 and TRBJ2-1, with 9 bases fitting TRBD1. The CDR3 totals 14 residues. The V gene's germline CDR1 is SQVTM and CDR2 ANQGSEA. V was pared by 1 base and J by 6 bases, with 4 bases of the junction left unmatched. CDR3 sequence (DNA): TGCAGCGTTGAAGGGTCGGACAGGGGCAATGAGCAGTTCTTC. As protein: CSVEGSDRGNEQFF.

In its sample, this clonotype was seen many times. The V gene is TRBV6-4, the J gene TRBJ2-2; tentative D call: TRBD1 (6 bases). Deletions cut 6 bases from V and 3 bases from J, with 8 bases between. The germline V gene encodes CDR1 MRHNA and CDR2 SNTAGT. CDR3 size: 13 residues. CDR3 amino acids: CASSRGDTGELFF. CDR3 coding DNA: TGTGCCAGCAGCAGGGGAGACACCGGGGAGCTGTTTTTT.